This T cell receptor beta chain was recorded in a study of T cell repertoires in cytomegalovirus infection. TCRdb reprocessed the reads via MiXCR and lists one record per CDR3 protein. Here the sample spans some 400,000 distinct CDR3 sequences, about a sixth being singletons. V lost 2 bases to trimming and J lost 9 bases, with 5 bases between them. Germline V CDR1 and CDR2: KGHDR, SFDVKD. CDR3 length equals 11 residues. This clonotype has only a few counts. Sequencing used PBMCs. The V gene is TRBV24-1, the J gene TRBJ2-3; D uncertain. This clonotype originated in a human donor in good health (CMV status not recorded). Some clones in this sample may be carry-over from other donors' samples. The CDR3 sequence: CATSDSTTQYF. The CDR3 bases are TGTGCCACCAGTGATTCCACCACGCAGTATTTT.